Detailed here is one T cell receptor (beta chain). The target antigen is unknown. V lost 5 bases, J lost 6 bases, and 6 bases stayed unmatched. The CDR3 covers 13 residues. Germline CDR1 is SGDLS and CDR2 is YYNGEE. This entry comes from a study of shared clonotypes between healthy human individuals. Regarding the study as a whole: Generally, estimated richness proved larger in naive subsets than it did in memory subsets.

Researchers ran the assay at a deep level. Original handling: Filtering was not the same, since immunoSEQ gave junction-only sequences without quality scores. Here immunoSEQ multiplex PCR was the method, and the copy in TCRdb shows in-frame clones only, minus some. V and J calls and clone size are given by that table; D and trimming were obtained from the DNA. The sample lists roughly 2 million clones; almost 96% were seen once. Source material: naive CD4+ T cells sorted from blood. Noted subset: CD45RA+ positively selected. This TCR was recovered from a man aged 18 to 29 in good health. The rearrangement links TRBV9 to TRBJ2-3, with TRBD2 matching over 7 bases. Written as DNA, the CDR3 is TGTGCCAGCAGGCAATCTAGCGGTGATACGCAGTATTTT. Translation: CASRQSSGDTQYF.